Listed below are T cell receptor beta chains from one sample, sequenced in a study of blood T cell repertoires in COVID-19. The repertoire was sequenced with immunoSEQ multiplex PCR; TCRdb's copy has only in-frame clones and lacks some. The data contain fewer than 500,000 clones, 80% to 90% of them singletons. Source material: peripheral blood. The receptors come from a woman aged 30 to 39 with active or convalescent COVID-19. Each CDR3 is given with its conserved first and last residue. Fields, in order: J gene, D gene, clone size, CDR3 length, V gene, CDR3 DNA, CDR3 protein. The D gene is left open where the match is weak. Clone size appears in some rows only: once, few, many, or a class for an expanded clone.

>TRBJ1-1|-|-|18|TRBV19
TGTGCCAGTAACTTTGCCGCCGTCGCCGGACAGCAGAACACTGAAGCTTTCTTT
CASNFAAVAGQQNTEAFF
>TRBJ2-3|-|-|13|TRBV7-2
TGTGCCAGCAGCCATATGGGGGGAGATACGCAGTATTTT
CASSHMGGDTQYF
>TRBJ1-5|TRBD1|-|17|TRBV30
TGTGCCTGGAGTGGAACCGGGACAGCCTACTACAATCAGCCCCAGCATTTT
CAWSGTGTAYYNQPQHF
>TRBJ2-7|-|-|14|TRBV29-1
TGCAGCGCCCGGAAGGCGGACAGCTCCTACGAGCAGTACTTC
CSARKADSSYEQYF
>TRBJ1-5|-|-|16|TRBV7-6
TGTGCCAGCAGCTTAGCCCGTCCCGACGGCGGTCAGCCCCAGCATTTT
CASSLARPDGGQPQHF
>TRBJ2-1|-|once|14|TRBV27
TGTGCCAGCAGTTCATCGGGACTCAGGAATGAGCAGTTCTTC
CASSSSGLRNEQFF
>TRBJ2-1|TRBD2|-|17|TRBV10-3
TGTGCCATCAGTGAGTCGAGAGCTAGCGGGGGGGCTGAAGAGCAGTTCTTC
CAISESRASGGAEEQFF
>TRBJ1-6|-|-|14|TRBV30
TGTGCCTGGAGTGAGGTACAGGGAAATTCACCCCTCCACTTT
CAWSEVQGNSPLHF
>TRBJ1-2|-|-|14|TRBV29-1
TGCAGCGTTGAAGATCCAGGCAGGGTAGATGGCTACACCTTC
CSVEDPGRVDGYTF
>TRBJ2-7|TRBD1|-|16|TRBV5-1
TGCGCCAGCAGCGTAGACAGGGGGCTGTCCTCCTACGAGCAGTACTTC
CASSVDRGLSSYEQYF
>TRBJ1-1|TRBD1|-|16|TRBV10-3
TGTGCCATCAGGAGTCGGGACAGCCTACTGAACACTGAAGCTTTCTTT
CAIRSRDSLLNTEAFF
>TRBJ2-6|-|-|16|TRBV18
TGTGCCAGCTCACCAATAGGAGGCTCTGGGGCCAACGTCCTGACTTTC
CASSPIGGSGANVLTF
>TRBJ1-2|TRBD1|-|16|TRBV27
TGTGCCAGCGGGTCGAACTTGGGACAGGGGGCGGGTGGCTACACCTTC
CASGSNLGQGAGGYTF
>TRBJ1-3|-|-|15|TRBV19
TGTGCCAGTACCTGGGGCCTTCGGGCTGGAAACACCATATATTTT
CASTWGLRAGNTIYF
>TRBJ2-1|-|-|17|TRBV27
TGTGCCAGCAGTTTATCGATTAGCGGACTCCGGTCGTATGAGCAGTTCTTC
CASSLSISGLRSYEQFF
>TRBJ1-2|-|-|15|TRBV4-2
TGTGCCAGCAGCCAAGATAGGGGGAGCCCCTATGGCTACACCTTC
CASSQDRGSPYGYTF
>TRBJ1-1|TRBD1|-|17|TRBV19
TGTGCCAGTAGTATAGGCGAGTGGGGACAGTCGAACACTGAAGCTTTCTTT
CASSIGEWGQSNTEAFF
>TRBJ1-1|-|-|15|TRBV6-5
TGTGCCAGCAGTACGCGACCGGCGGGGAACACTGAAGCTTTCTTT
CASSTRPAGNTEAFF
>TRBJ1-1|TRBD1|-|17|TRBV15
TGTGCCACCAGCAGAGCCGGGGGGCGGGACAGGGTAATTGAAGCTTTCTTT
CATSRAGGRDRVIEAFF
>TRBJ1-6|-|once|17|TRBV2
TGTGCCAGCACCTTGCGGGGGGAATTGTCCTATAATTCACCCCTCCACTTT
CASTLRGELSYNSPLHF
>TRBJ2-1|TRBD1|-|16|TRBV5-4
TGTGCCAGCAGCACTGGACAGGGGAGGACCTACAATGAGCAGTTCTTC
CASSTGQGRTYNEQFF
>TRBJ1-2|-|-|14|TRBV11-2
TGTGCCAGCAGCTTGGCAGGGCCATGGGATGGCTACACCTTC
CASSLAGPWDGYTF
>TRBJ2-3|TRBD2|-|16|TRBV27
TGTGCCAGCAGTTCAATAGCGGGGGGGCCTACAGATACGCAGTATTTT
CASSSIAGGPTDTQYF
>TRBJ2-2|-|-|14|TRBV18
TGTGCCAGCTCAGTGACAGCGAACACCGGGGAGCTGTTTTTT
CASSVTANTGELFF
>TRBJ1-6|-|-|15|TRBV19
TGTGCCAGTAGTATGAGTTCGGGATATAATTCACCCCTCCACTTT
CASSMSSGYNSPLHF
>TRBJ2-1|-|-|13|TRBV6-5
TGTGCCAGCAAGGACTCCCCGGGTGATGAGCAGTTCTTC
CASKDSPGDEQFF
>TRBJ1-2|TRBD1|once|15|TRBV6-1
TGTGCCAGCAGTGAATTACGGACAGGGGTTGGTGGCTACACCTTC
CASSELRTGVGGYTF
>TRBJ2-5|-|-|15|TRBV19
TGTGCCAGTAGCCACGGGGAGGGGGGCCAAGAGACCCAGTACTTC
CASSHGEGGQETQYF
>TRBJ1-6|-|once|16|TRBV30
TGTGCCTGGAGTTCCCCGGAGGGCTCCTATAATTCACCCCTCCACTTT
CAWSSPEGSYNSPLHF
>TRBJ1-2|-|-|15|TRBV6-2/TRBV6-3
TGTGCCAGCAGTTACAGACAGGAACTCCAGTATGGCTACACCTTC
CASSYRQELQYGYTF
>TRBJ2-1|-|-|13|TRBV30
TGTGCCTGGTCTACTAGACAATACAATGAGCAGTTCTTC
CAWSTRQYNEQFF
>TRBJ2-1|TRBD2|-|15|TRBV7-7
TGTGCCAGCAGCCCAAGGACTAGCGACAACAATGAGCAGTTCTTC
CASSPRTSDNNEQFF
>TRBJ1-2|-|-|15|TRBV7-9
TGTGCCAGCAGCTACATAACAGACGAAAACTATGGCTACACCTTC
CASSYITDENYGYTF
>TRBJ2-3|-|-|14|TRBV19
TGTGCCAGTAGTATCGGACACGACACAGATACGCAGTATTTT
CASSIGHDTDTQYF
>TRBJ1-1|TRBD1|-|15|TRBV5-1
TGCGCCAGCAGCACGGGACAGAGTCTGAACACTGAAGCTTTCTTT
CASSTGQSLNTEAFF
>TRBJ2-5|-|-|13|TRBV12-3/TRBV12-4
TGTGCCAGCAGTTTCTCAGGGGCAGAGACCCAGTACTTC
CASSFSGAETQYF
>TRBJ2-7|-|-|14|TRBV27
TGTGCCAGCCCCTTTCCGGGAGACCAATACGAGCAGTACTTC
CASPFPGDQYEQYF
>TRBJ1-6|TRBD1|-|15|TRBV18
TGTGCCAGCTCACCACGGACAGGGACGGGTTCACCCCTCCACTTT
CASSPRTGTGSPLHF
>TRBJ2-7|-|few|14|TRBV19
TGTGCCAGTAGCTCCGGGACACTAACCTACGAGCAGTACTTC
CASSSGTLTYEQYF
>TRBJ2-2|-|few|14|TRBV18
TGTGCCAGCTCACCAGGCCAGAACACCGGGGAGCTGTTTTTT
CASSPGQNTGELFF
>TRBJ2-5|TRBD2|few|15|TRBV4-2
TGTGCCAGCAGCCAAGAGCGGGGGGGCCAAGAGACCCAGTACTTC
CASSQERGGQETQYF
>TRBJ1-1|-|-|11|TRBV6-5
TGTGCCAGCTTAAGCAACACTGAAGCTTTCTTT
CASLSNTEAFF
>TRBJ1-3|-|-|15|TRBV6-1
TGTGCCAGCAGTGAAGCGCCCGGGGCTGGAAACACCATATATTTT
CASSEAPGAGNTIYF
>TRBJ1-2|-|-|14|TRBV6-1
TGTGCCAGCAGTGATCTGGCAGGGTGGGGCGGCTACACCTTC
CASSDLAGWGGYTF
>TRBJ2-2|-|-|13|TRBV14
TGTGCCAGCAGGAGAGCAGGGTACGGGGAGCTGTTTTTT
CASRRAGYGELFF
>TRBJ2-3|-|-|14|TRBV9
TGTGCCAGCAGCGTCGACAGCAGCACAGATACGCAGTATTTT
CASSVDSSTDTQYF
>TRBJ2-3|TRBD2|-|18|TRBV9
TGTGCCAGCAGCGCACCCACTAGACTAGCGGGGTCGGTAGATACGCAGTATTTT
CASSAPTRLAGSVDTQYF
>TRBJ1-1|-|once|11|TRBV30
TGTGCCTGGAGTGAGGGACACAAAGCTTTCTTT
CAWSEGHKAFF
>TRBJ1-2|-|-|14|TRBV9
TGTGCCAGCAGCCCAACCCTTTGGCAGGGGGGCTACACCTTC
CASSPTLWQGGYTF